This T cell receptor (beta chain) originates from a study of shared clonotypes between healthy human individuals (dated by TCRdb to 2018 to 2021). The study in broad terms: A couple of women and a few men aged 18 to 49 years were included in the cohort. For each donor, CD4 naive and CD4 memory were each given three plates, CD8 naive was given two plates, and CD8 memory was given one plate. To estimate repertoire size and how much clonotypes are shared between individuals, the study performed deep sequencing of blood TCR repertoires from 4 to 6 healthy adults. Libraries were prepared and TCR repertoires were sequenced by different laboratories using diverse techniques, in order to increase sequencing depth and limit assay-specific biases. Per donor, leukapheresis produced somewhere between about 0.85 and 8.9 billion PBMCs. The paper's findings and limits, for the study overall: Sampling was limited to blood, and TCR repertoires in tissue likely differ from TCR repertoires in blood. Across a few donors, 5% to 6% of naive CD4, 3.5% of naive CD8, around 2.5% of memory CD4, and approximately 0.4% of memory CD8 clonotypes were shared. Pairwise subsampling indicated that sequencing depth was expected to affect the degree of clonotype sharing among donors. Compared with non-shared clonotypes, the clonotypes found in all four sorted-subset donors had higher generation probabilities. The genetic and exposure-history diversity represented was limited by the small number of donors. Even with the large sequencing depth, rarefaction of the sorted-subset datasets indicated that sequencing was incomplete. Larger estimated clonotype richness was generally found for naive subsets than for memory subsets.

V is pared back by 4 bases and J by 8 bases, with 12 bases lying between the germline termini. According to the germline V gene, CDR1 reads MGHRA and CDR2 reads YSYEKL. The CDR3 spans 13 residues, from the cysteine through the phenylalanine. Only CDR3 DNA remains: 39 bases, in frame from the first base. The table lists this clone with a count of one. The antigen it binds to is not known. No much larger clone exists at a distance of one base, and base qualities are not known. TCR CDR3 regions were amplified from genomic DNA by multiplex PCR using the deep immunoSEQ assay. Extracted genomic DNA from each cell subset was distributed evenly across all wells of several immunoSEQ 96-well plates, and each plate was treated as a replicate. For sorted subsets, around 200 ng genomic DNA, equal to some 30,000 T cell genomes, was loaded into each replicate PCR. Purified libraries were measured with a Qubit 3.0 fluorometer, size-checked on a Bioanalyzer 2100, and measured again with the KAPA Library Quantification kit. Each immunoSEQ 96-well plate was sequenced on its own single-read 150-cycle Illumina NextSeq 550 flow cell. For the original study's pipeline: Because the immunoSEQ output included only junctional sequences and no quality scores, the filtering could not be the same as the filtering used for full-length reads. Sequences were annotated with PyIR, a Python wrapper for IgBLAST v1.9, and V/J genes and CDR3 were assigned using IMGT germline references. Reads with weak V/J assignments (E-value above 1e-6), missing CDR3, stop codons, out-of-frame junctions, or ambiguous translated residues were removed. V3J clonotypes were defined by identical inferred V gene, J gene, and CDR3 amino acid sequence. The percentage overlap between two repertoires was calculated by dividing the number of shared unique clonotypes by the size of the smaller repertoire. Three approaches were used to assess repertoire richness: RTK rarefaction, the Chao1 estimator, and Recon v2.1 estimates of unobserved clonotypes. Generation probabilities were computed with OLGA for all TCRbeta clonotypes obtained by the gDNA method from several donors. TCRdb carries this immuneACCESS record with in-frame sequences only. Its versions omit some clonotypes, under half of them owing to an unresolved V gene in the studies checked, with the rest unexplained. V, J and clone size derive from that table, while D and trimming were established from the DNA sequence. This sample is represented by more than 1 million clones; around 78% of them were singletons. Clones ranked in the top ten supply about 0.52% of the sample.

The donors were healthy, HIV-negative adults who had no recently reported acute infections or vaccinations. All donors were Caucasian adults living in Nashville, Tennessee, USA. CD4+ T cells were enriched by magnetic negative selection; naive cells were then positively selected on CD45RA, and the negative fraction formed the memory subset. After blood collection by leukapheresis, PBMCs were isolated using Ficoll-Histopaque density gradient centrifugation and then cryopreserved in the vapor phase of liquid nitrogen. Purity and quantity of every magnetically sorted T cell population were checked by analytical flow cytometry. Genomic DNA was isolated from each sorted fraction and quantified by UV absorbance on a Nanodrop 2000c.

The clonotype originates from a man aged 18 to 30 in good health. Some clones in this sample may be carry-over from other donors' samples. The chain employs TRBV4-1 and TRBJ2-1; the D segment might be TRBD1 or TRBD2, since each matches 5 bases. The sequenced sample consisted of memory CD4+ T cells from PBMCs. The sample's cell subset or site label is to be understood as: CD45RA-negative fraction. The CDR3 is CASSLDRDDEQFF. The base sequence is TGCGCCAGCAGCCTGGACCGGGACGATGAGCAGTTCTTC.